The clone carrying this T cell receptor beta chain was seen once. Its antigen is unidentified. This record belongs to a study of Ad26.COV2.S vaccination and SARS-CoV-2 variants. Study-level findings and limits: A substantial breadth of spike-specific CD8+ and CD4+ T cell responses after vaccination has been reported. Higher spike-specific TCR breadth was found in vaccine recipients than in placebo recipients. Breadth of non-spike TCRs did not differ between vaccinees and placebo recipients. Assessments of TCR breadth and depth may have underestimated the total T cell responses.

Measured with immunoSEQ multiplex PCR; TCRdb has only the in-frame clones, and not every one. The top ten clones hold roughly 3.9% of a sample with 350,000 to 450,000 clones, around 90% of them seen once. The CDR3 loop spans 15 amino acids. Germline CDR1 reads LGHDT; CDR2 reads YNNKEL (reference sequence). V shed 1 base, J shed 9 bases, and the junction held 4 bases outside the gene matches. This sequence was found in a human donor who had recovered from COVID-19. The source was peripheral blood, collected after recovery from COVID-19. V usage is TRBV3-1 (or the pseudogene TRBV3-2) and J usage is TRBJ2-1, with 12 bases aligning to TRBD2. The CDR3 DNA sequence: TGTGCCAGCAGCCAAGGACTAGCGGGGGAGGCTGAGCAGTTCTTC. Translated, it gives CASSQGLAGEAEQFF.